This T cell receptor beta chain was recorded in a study of shared clonotypes between healthy human individuals. Background on the study: Each donor's CD4 naive and CD4 memory cells filled three plates apiece, CD8 naive two, and CD8 memory one.

Study conclusions and caveats: Naive CD4 clonotypes overlapped across several donors at approximately 5.3%.

Naive CD8 cells lacked CD45RO, underwent positive selection for CCR7 and left out terminally differentiated effector memory CD45RA+ cells. Under the authors' procedure: Junction-only immunoSEQ sequences carried no quality scores, so filtering differed. Sequenced by immunoSEQ multiplex PCR; TCRdb stores in-frame clones only, minus some. The DNA was the basis for D and trimming; V, J and clone size are from that table. The sample carries approximately 2,200,000 clones, about 93% recorded once. Trimming removed 6 bases at V and 7 bases at J, with 13 bases between. In germline, CDR1 is MNHEY, CDR2 SMNVEV (reference sequence). This CDR3 spans 13 amino acids. As concerns this clone: Its antigen is currently unknown.

The chain carries TRBV27 and TRBJ2-4; D is possibly TRBD1 (6 bases). The sequenced sample consisted of naive CD8+ T cells from PBMCs. This TCR was sampled from a man between 18 and 29 years old in good health. Some clones in this sample may be carry-over from other donors' samples. For the CDR3, the DNA is TGTGCCAGCAGGGGCCAGGGGTGGAACATTCAGTACTTC. Translated, it gives CASRGQGWNIQYF.